This TCR beta chain came from a study of blood T cell repertoires in COVID-19. Per the germline V gene, CDR1 is SGHNT and CDR2 is YYREEE (reference sequence). This CDR3 is built from 16 residues. Germline trimming cut 1 base from V and 4 bases from J; bases unmatched to any gene: 6. Original methodology: Estimation of nucleated cell counts relied on the amplification of reference gene primers. Some clones are missing from TCRdb's copy, which holds only in-frame ones; the method was immunoSEQ multiplex PCR. V and J calls and clone size are those listed in that table; D and trimming were worked out from the DNA. The table shows tens of thousands of clones, with roughly 90% occurring only once. This clone was seen only once.

Sequences were obtained from peripheral blood. The chain links TRBV5-4 to TRBJ1-3, with 9 bases lining up with TRBD1. This TCR was recovered from a man aged 60 to 69 with active or convalescent COVID-19. The CDR3 protein is CASSLPGDRDGNTIYF. The CDR3 DNA reads TGTGCCAGCAGCTTGCCCGGGGACAGGGACGGAAACACCATATATTTT. Based on the CDR3 plus reference TRBV5-4 and TRBJ1-3, the full variable domain is ETGVTQSPTHLIKTRGQQVTLRCSSQSGHNTVSWYQQALGQGPQFIFQYYREEENGRGNFPPRFSGLQFPNYSSELNVNALELDDSALYLCASSLPGDRDGNTIYFGEGSWLTVV.